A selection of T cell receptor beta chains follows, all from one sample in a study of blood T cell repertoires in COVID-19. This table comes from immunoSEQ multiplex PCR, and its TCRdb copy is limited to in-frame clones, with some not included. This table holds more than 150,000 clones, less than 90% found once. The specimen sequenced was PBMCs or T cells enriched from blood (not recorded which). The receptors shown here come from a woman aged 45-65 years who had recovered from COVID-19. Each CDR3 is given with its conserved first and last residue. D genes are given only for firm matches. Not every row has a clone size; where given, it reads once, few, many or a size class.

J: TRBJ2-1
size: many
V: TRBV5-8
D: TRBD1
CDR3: CASSIRQGVGNEQFF
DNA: TGTGCCAGCAGCATTCGACAGGGCGTGGGGAATGAGCAGTTCTTC

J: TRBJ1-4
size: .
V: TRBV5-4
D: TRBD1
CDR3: CASSLDGPSPGGKLFF
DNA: TGTGCCAGCAGCTTGGATGGACCCTCGCCAGGGGGGAAACTGTTTTTT

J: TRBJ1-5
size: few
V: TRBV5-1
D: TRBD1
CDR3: CASSPGTGGAVNQPQHF
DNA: TGCGCCAGCAGCCCCGGAACAGGGGGCGCGGTCAATCAGCCCCAGCATTTT

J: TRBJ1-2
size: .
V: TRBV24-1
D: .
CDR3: CATSDPTNYGYTF
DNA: TGTGCCACCAGTGACCCCACTAACTATGGCTACACCTTC

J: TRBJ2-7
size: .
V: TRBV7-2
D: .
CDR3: CASSRRGSSYEQYF
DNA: TGTGCCAGCAGCCGCAGAGGATCGAGTTACGAGCAGTACTTC

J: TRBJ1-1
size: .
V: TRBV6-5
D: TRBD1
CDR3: CASSRDRGRRTEAFF
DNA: TGTGCCAGCAGCCGCGACAGGGGGCGACGGACTGAAGCTTTCTTT

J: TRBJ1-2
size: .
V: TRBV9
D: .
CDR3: CASSVDSGSEYTF
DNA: TGTGCCAGCAGCGTAGATTCAGGGTCGGAATACACCTTC

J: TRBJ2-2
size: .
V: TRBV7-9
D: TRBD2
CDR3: CASSSTSGGAGELFF
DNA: TGTGCCAGCAGCTCCACTAGCGGGGGAGCCGGGGAGCTGTTTTTT

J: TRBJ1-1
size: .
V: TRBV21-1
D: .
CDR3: CASSKGQLTEAFF
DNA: TGTGCCAGCAGCAAAGGACAGCTCACTGAAGCTTTCTTT

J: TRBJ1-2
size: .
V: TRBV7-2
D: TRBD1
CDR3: CASSLYTGGQNYGYTF
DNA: TGTGCCAGCAGCTTATATACAGGGGGGCAGAACTATGGCTACACCTTC

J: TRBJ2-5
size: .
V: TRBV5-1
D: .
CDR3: CASSPDSETQYF
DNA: TGCGCCAGCAGCCCTGACTCCGAGACCCAGTACTTC

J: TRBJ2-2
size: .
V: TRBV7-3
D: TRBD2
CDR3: CASSPSGMNTGELFF
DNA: TGTGCCAGCAGCCCTAGCGGGATGAACACCGGGGAGCTGTTTTTT

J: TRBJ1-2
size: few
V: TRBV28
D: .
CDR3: CASSFFSGLNYGYTF
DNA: TGTGCCAGCAGTTTTTTTTCAGGGCTCAACTATGGCTACACCTTC

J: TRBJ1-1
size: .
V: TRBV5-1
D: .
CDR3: CASSFGPENTEAFF
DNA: TGCGCCAGCAGCTTTGGGCCAGAGAACACTGAAGCTTTCTTT

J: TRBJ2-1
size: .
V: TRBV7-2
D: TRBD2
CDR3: CASSSTGLAGVPEQFF
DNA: TGTGCCAGCAGCTCAACGGGACTAGCGGGAGTTCCTGAGCAGTTCTTC

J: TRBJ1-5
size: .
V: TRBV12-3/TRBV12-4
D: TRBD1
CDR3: CASSRQGNQPQHF
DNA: TGTGCCAGCAGTCGACAGGGAAATCAGCCCCAGCATTTT

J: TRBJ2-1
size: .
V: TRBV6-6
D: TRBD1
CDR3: CASRYTGARSYNEQFF
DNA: TGTGCCAGCAGGTATACAGGGGCTCGCTCCTACAATGAGCAGTTCTTC

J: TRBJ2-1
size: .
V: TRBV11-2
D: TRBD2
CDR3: CASSFLGLAGGGQFF
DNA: TGTGCCAGCAGCTTCCTTGGACTAGCGGGGGGCGGGCAGTTCTTC

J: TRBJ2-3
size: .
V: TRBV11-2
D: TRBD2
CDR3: CASSLEGGGAAQYF
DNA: TGTGCCAGCAGCTTAGAGGGCGGGGGGGCGGCGCAGTATTTT

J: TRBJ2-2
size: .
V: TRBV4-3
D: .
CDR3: CASSQEAGRTGELFF
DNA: TGCGCCAGCAGCCAAGAGGCAGGGCGAACCGGGGAGCTGTTTTTT

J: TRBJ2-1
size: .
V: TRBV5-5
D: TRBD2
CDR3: CASSLDTPAGGWNEQFF
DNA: TGTGCCAGCAGCTTGGATACCCCTGCGGGGGGGTGGAATGAGCAGTTCTTC

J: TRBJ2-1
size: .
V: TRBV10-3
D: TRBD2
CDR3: CAISPTPSGPLSEQFF
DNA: TGTGCCATCAGTCCAACCCCTAGCGGGCCTCTCTCGGAGCAGTTCTTC

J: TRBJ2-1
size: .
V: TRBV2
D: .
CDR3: CASSASAVYNEQFF
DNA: TGTGCCAGCAGTGCGAGTGCGGTATACAATGAGCAGTTCTTC

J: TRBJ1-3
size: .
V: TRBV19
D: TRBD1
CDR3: CASSIDRGSGNTIYF
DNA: TGTGCCAGTAGTATCGACAGGGGATCTGGAAACACCATATATTTT

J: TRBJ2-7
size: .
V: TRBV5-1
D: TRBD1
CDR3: CASSSLPTGTATYEQYF
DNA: TGCGCCAGCAGCTCGTTACCTACCGGGACAGCCACCTACGAGCAGTACTTC

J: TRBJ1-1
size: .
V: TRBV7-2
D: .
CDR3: CASSLAPVNTEAFF
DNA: TGTGCCAGCAGCTTAGCCCCTGTGAACACTGAAGCTTTCTTT

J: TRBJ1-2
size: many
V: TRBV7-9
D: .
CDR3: CASSFAGSYGYTF
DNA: TGTGCCAGCAGCTTTGCGGGGAGCTATGGCTACACCTTC

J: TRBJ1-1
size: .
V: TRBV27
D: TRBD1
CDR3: CASSLRGRIFMNTEAFF
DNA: TGTGCCAGCAGTTTAAGGGGGCGCATCTTTATGAACACTGAAGCTTTCTTT

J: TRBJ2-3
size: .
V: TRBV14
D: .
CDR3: CASSSLLAITQYF
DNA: TGTGCCAGCAGCTCCTTACTAGCTATTACGCAGTATTTT

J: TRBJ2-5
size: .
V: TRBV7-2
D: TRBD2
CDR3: CASSFQLLAGVGRETQYF
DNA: TGTGCCAGCAGCTTTCAACTCCTAGCGGGCGTAGGGCGGGAGACCCAGTACTTC

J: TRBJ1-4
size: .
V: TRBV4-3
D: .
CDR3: CASSQEVPGERFEKLFF
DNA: TGCGCCAGCAGCCAAGAGGTTCCAGGGGAACGATTTGAAAAACTGTTTTTT

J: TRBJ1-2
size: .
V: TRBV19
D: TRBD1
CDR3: CASSRGDRENYGYTF
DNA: TGTGCCAGTAGCCGCGGGGACAGGGAGAACTATGGCTACACCTTC

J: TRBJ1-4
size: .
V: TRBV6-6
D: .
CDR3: CASSPHIGAEKLFF
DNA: TGTGCCAGCAGTCCGCACATAGGGGCCGAAAAACTGTTTTTT

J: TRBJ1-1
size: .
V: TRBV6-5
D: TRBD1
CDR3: CASSHLGTGTEAFF
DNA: TGTGCCAGCAGCCACCTCGGGACAGGCACTGAAGCTTTCTTT

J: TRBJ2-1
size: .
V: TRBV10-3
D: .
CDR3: CAISESGRGSLNEQFF
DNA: TGTGCCATCAGTGAGTCGGGGCGGGGATCCCTCAATGAGCAGTTCTTC

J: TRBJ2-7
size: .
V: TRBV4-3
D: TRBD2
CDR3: CASSQEVVGTTSSYEQYF
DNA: TGCGCCAGCAGCCAAGAAGTGGTTGGGACTACCAGCTCCTACGAGCAGTACTTC

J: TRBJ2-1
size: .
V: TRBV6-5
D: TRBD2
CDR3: CASSYLPGLAGGQFF
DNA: TGTGCCAGCAGTTACCTACCAGGACTAGCGGGAGGACAGTTCTTC

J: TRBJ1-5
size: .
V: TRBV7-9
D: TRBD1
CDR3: CASSGTGNQPQHF
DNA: TGTGCCAGCAGTGGGACAGGGAATCAGCCCCAGCATTTT